A selection of T cell receptor beta chains follows, all from one sample in a study of blood T cell repertoires in COVID-19. TCRdb's table, derived via immunoSEQ multiplex PCR, lists solely in-frame clones and lacks some. The sample carries around 300,000 clones, approximately 86% recorded once. The sample was peripheral blood. Receptor source: a man between 18 and 35 years old with active or convalescent COVID-19. The CDR3 runs from the conserved cysteine through the conserved F or W. A D gene is named only where the DNA matches it firmly. The size field is filled for only some rows; it gives once, few, many or a size class.

.	TRBJ1-3	once	TRBV24-1	CATRGQPGRNTIYF	TGTGCCACCAGAGGACAGCCGGGTAGAAACACCATATATTTT
.	TRBJ2-3	.	TRBV3-1/TRBV3-2	CASTGGKGGRRTDTQYF	TGTGCCAGCACCGGGGGGAAGGGGGGCAGGAGGACAGATACGCAGTATTTT
TRBD1	TRBJ2-5	.	TRBV5-6	CASSLGRTGIKETQYF	TGTGCCAGCAGCTTGGGTAGGACAGGGATTAAAGAGACCCAGTACTTC
TRBD1	TRBJ1-1	many	TRBV14	CASSQRGTGRDSNTEAFF	TGTGCCAGCAGCCAACGAGGGACAGGGAGGGACTCGAACACTGAAGCTTTCTTT
TRBD2	TRBJ2-1	.	TRBV23-1	CASSQGGTSGGFEQFF	TGCGCCAGCAGTCAAGGGGGAACTAGCGGGGGCTTTGAGCAGTTCTTC
.	TRBJ2-1	.	TRBV5-8	CASSLDPGGPYNEQFF	TGTGCCAGCAGCTTGGACCCAGGAGGGCCCTACAATGAGCAGTTCTTC
TRBD2	TRBJ2-3	.	TRBV13	CASSPGTSGGPSTDTQYF	TGTGCCAGCAGCCCGGGGACTAGCGGGGGTCCTAGCACAGATACGCAGTATTTT
.	TRBJ1-5	.	TRBV21-1	CASSKESGGDQPQHF	TGTGCCAGCAGCAAAGAATCAGGGGGCGATCAGCCCCAGCATTTT
.	TRBJ1-6	.	TRBV4-2	CASSQGLDRVGSPLHF	TGTGCCAGCAGCCAAGGCCTTGACAGAGTAGGATCACCCCTCCACTTT
.	TRBJ1-3	.	TRBV6-5	CASVGGMHSGNTIYF	TGTGCCAGCGTGGGGGGTATGCACTCTGGAAACACCATATATTTT
TRBD1	TRBJ2-1	.	TRBV6-5	CASSRDSYNEQFF	TGTGCCAGCAGCCGGGACAGCTACAATGAGCAGTTCTTC
TRBD1	TRBJ2-7	.	TRBV15	CATSSPGQGSYEQYF	TGTGCCACCAGCAGCCCTGGACAGGGTTCCTACGAGCAGTACTTC
.	TRBJ1-1	.	TRBV3-1/TRBV3-2	CASSLGQMNTEAFF	TGTGCCAGCAGCCTCGGACAGATGAACACTGAAGCTTTCTTT
.	TRBJ2-2	.	TRBV12-3/TRBV12-4	CASSPGGTGELFF	TGTGCCAGCAGCCCTGGAGGGACCGGGGAGCTGTTTTTT
.	TRBJ2-2	.	TRBV24-1	CATSDQTVNTGELFF	TGTGCCACCAGTGACCAGACAGTAAACACCGGGGAGCTGTTTTTT
TRBD1	TRBJ2-7	.	TRBV7-2	CASSFDRGGYEQYF	TGTGCCAGCAGCTTTGACAGGGGGGGTTACGAGCAGTACTTC